The 6 T cell receptor beta chains listed next were all sequenced from one sample in a study of beta chain features in type 1 diabetes. These receptors have no known antigen. Study-wide results and caveats: In all four CD4+ subsets, TCRB CDR3 length was significantly, moderately reduced in type 1 diabetes.

Reverse transcribing all isolated RNA meant expressed TCRB transcripts were sequenced. Repertoires were generated with immunoSEQ multiplex PCR, while TCRdb's copy carries only in-frame clones and drops some. Among fewer than 350,000 clones listed, approximately 15% were seen once. Material for sequencing was naive CD4+ T cells from blood. All receptors derive from a man in his late teens or twenties with type 1 diabetes.

This clone was found a few times. V is TRBV30 and J is TRBJ1-6; D is unresolved. This CDR3 has 14 amino acids. Trimming removed 0 bases at V and 7 bases at J, with 10 bases between. The germline CDR1 and CDR2 sequences are GTSNPN and SVGIG (reference sequence). CDR3 coding DNA: TGTGCCTGGAGTGTTTTAACGGGGAATTCACCCCTCCACTTT. Translation gives CAWSVLTGNSPLHF.

The table lists this clone with a few counts. The chain recombines TRBV7-2 with TRBJ2-4, with TRBD2 identical over 12 bases. CDR1 is SGHTA, CDR2 FQGNSA, per germline. CDR3 size: 19 residues. J lost 2 bases, V lost 5 bases, and 13 bases had no gene match. CDR3 sequence reads: CASSTPRAGTSGSKNIQYF. The CDR3, as DNA: TGTGCCAGCAGCACCCCCCGAGCAGGGACTAGCGGGTCCAAAAACATTCAGTACTTC.

In its sample, this clone was seen a few times. This rearrangement joins TRBV2 to TRBJ2-3; 9 nucleotides line up with TRBD2. This CDR3 is built from 15 residues. The germline CDR1 and CDR2 sequences are SNHLY and FYNNEI. After removal of 4 bases from V and 7 bases from J, the junction contained 9 bases not matched to a gene. The CDR3 loop is CASSAERGVSNTQYF. For the CDR3, the DNA is TGTGCCAGCAGTGCGGAGCGGGGGGTTTCTAATACGCAGTATTTT.

This clone was picked up a small number of times. The chain carries TRBV30 and TRBJ2-3; D uncertain. The V gene lost 5 bases and the J gene lost 0 bases, with 6 bases spanning the gap. The CDR3 is 12 residues long. Germline V lookup: CDR1 GTSNPN, CDR2 SVGIG (reference sequence). CDR3 in amino acids: CAWDISTDTQYF. CDR3 coding DNA: TGTGCCTGGGACATAAGCACAGATACGCAGTATTTT.

A few counts support this clone. The chain recombines TRBV7-8 with TRBJ2-7, with a weak D call TRBD2 (5 bases). This CDR3 has 14 amino acids. In germline, CDR1 is SGHVS, CDR2 FQNEAQ. Deletions cut 2 bases from V and 6 bases from J, with 14 bases between. The CDR3 reads CASSLRRAESEQYF. For the CDR3, the DNA is TGTGCCAGCAGCTTACGGCGGGCAGAGAGCGAGCAGTACTTC.

This clone was detected a few times. This sequence joins TRBV5-4 and TRBJ1-2, with 10 bases identical to TRBD1. Germline V lookup: CDR1 SGHNT, CDR2 YYREEE (reference sequence). This CDR3 is built from 15 residues. The ends lost 0 bases at V and 4 bases at J; junction bases unmatched: 3. CDR3 protein: CASSLGQGAGYGYTF. The CDR3 DNA reads as TGTGCCAGCAGCTTGGGACAGGGGGCCGGCTATGGCTACACCTTC.